These 7 T cell receptor beta chains were all obtained from the same sample, sequenced in a study of cytomegalovirus exposure and HLA in healthy donors (dated by TCRdb to 2017 to 2019). The library was obtained by the immunoSEQ multiplex PCR assay. For the multiplex PCR, a mixture combining 60 forward primers for TCR Vbeta segments and 13 reverse primers for TCR Jbeta segments was used. TCRdb's version of the immuneACCESS table is confined to in-frame rearrangements and falls short of the full clone set. An unresolved V gene accounts for under half of the shortfall where checked; the remainder is of unknown origin. Across this sample there are 100,000 to 150,000 clones, with about three quarters seen only once. The ten largest clones take up 1.5% to 2.5% of the sample. Sequenced input: PBMCs. These receptors were obtained from a man aged 50-60 years in good health and CMV-seronegative.

The gene calls are TRBV13 and TRBJ1-5; D remains ambiguous. CDR3 length equals 16 residues. The V and J ends lost 3 bases and 4 bases respectively, with 16 bases between them. Germline V gene sequence: CDR1 PRHDT, CDR2 FYEKMQ (reference sequence). The CDR3 sequence is CASSFGGLGRNQPQHF. The DNA of the CDR3 is TGTGCCAGCAGCTTTGGTGGACTGGGTCGTAATCAGCCCCAGCATTTT.

V is TRBV2 and J is TRBJ2-7; 7 bases are a match to TRBD1. Germline V CDR1 and CDR2: SNHLY, FYNNEI. The CDR3 contains 12 residues. With V trimmed by 8 bases and J by 2 bases, 3 bases remained unmatched. CDR3 nucleotides: TGTGCCAGCGGGGACAGACCCTACGAGCAGTACTTC. Translated, it gives CASGDRPYEQYF.

In its sample, this clone was seen a few times. This chain uses TRBV29-1 with TRBJ1-5; possibly TRBD1 for D (6 bases). Germline V gene lookup returns CDR1 SQVTM and CDR2 ANQGSEA. V was trimmed by 6 bases and J by 0 bases, leaving 15 bases between them. This CDR3 contains 15 residues. The CDR3 coding sequence is TGCAGCGTCAGGACAGAAGCTAATAGCAATCAGCCCCAGCATTTT. Translation: CSVRTEANSNQPQHF.

The chain uses TRBV5-6 and TRBJ2-1; TRBD2 agrees at 10 bases. Trimming at V came to 3 bases and at J to 0 bases, leaving 3 bases not matched to a gene. Germline CDR1 and CDR2: SGHDT and YYEEEE. This CDR3 has 16 residues. CDR3 bases: TGTGCCAGCAGCTCGGGACTAGCGTTCTCCTACAATGAGCAGTTCTTC. This translates into CASSSGLAFSYNEQFF.

This clone was recorded only once. The V and J genes are TRBV5-1 and TRBJ1-2; a possible D gene is TRBD1 (6 bases). The germline gives CDR1 SGHRS, CDR2 YFSETQ. The length of the CDR3 is 14 residues. V was pared by 1 base and J by 8 bases, with 15 bases between. The CDR3, as DNA: TGCGCCAGCAGCTTGACGACAGGCGCCGGGGGCTACACCTTC. This sequence encodes CASSLTTGAGGYTF. Full variable domain (rest looked up from reference TRBV5-1 and TRBJ1-2): KAGVTQTPRYLIKTRGQQVTLSCSPISGHRSVSWYQQTPGQGLQFLFEYFSETQRNKGNFPGRFSGRQFSNSRSEMNVSTLELGDSALYLCASSLTTGAGGYTFGSGTRLTVV.

This chain connects TRBV18 to TRBJ2-5, with D possibly being TRBD2 (5 bases). The germline V and J ends were trimmed by 6 bases and 0 bases, with 11 bases remaining between them. This CDR3 is built from 14 residues. The V gene's germline CDR1 is KGHSH and CDR2 LQKENI. The CDR3 region is CASSSVRYQETQYF. In DNA, the CDR3 is TGTGCCAGCTCTAGCGTAAGATACCAAGAGACCCAGTACTTC. Supplemented by reference TRBV18 and TRBJ2-5, the full variable domain reads NAGVMQNPRHLVRRRGQEARLRCSPMKGHSHVYWYRQLPEEGLKFMVYLQKENIIDESGMPKERFSAEFPKEGPSILRIQQVVRGDSAAYFCASSSVRYQETQYFGPGTRLLVL.

The rearrangement uses TRBV9 and TRBJ2-1, with D perhaps TRBD2 (5 bases). The CDR3 is 16 residues long. V was pared by 0 bases and J by 8 bases, with 18 bases between. Germline CDR1 is SGDLS and CDR2 is YYNGEE. This CDR3 is CASSVVSRARMDEQFF. DNA of the CDR3: TGTGCCAGCAGCGTAGTCTCGCGGGCACGGATGGATGAGCAGTTCTTC.